One and the same sample provided the 7 T cell receptor beta chains below, sequenced in a study of shared clonotypes between healthy human individuals. The naive CD8 subset, CD45RO-negative cells positively selected for CCR7, excluded terminally differentiated effector memory CD45RA+ cells. Clones were sequenced by immunoSEQ multiplex PCR, and TCRdb holds only the in-frame ones, with some missing. Of around 2.1 million clones in the sample, 93% were seen once. The source material was naive CD8+ T cells from PBMCs. These TCRs come from a man aged 18 to 35 in good health. Some clones in this sample may be carry-over from other donors' samples.

Here the CDR3 reads CATLSGYGYTF. Here the CDR3 DNA reads TGTGCCACACTCTCGGGCTATGGCTACACCTTC. The chain combines TRBV28 with TRBJ1-2; D call uncertain. The CDR3 consists of 11 residues. The V end was cut by 10 bases, the J end by 4 bases, with 10 bases between. Germline CDR1 and CDR2: MDHEN and SYDVKM.

J is TRBJ1-1 and V is TRBV4-1; 7 positions agree with TRBD1. Germline V CDR1 and CDR2: MGHRA, YSYEKL. The CDR3 totals 15 residues. Unmatched junction bases numbered 5, after V lost 3 bases and J lost 1 base. The CDR3 loop is CASSHWDRQNTEAFF. CDR3 nucleotides: TGCGCCAGCAGCCACTGGGACAGACAGAACACTGAAGCTTTCTTT.

The CDR3: CASSLLGGFETQYF. CDR3 nucleotide sequence: TGTGCCAGCAGCTTATTGGGGGGCTTTGAGACCCAGTACTTC. The chain is built from TRBV7-7 and TRBJ2-5; D possibly uses TRBD1 or TRBD2 (6 bases each). V gave up 2 bases and J gave up 5 bases, with 12 bases separating them. The CDR3 runs to 14 residues. Germline V CDR1 and CDR2: SSHAT, FNYEAQ (reference sequence).

The chain carries TRBV7-6 and TRBJ2-5; the match to TRBD1 covers 8 bases. Germline assignment: CDR1 SGHVS and CDR2 FNYEAQ. Germline trimming cut 7 bases from V and 4 bases from J; bases unmatched to any gene: 11. This CDR3 is built from 15 residues. CDR3: CASTSEPGQAETQYF. The CDR3 nucleotides read TGTGCCAGCACCTCCGAACCGGGACAGGCAGAGACCCAGTACTTC.

This clone appeared a single time. This sequence joins TRBV11-2 and TRBJ1-4, with 7 bases matching TRBD1. This CDR3 is built from 16 residues. From germline, CDR1 is SGHAT and CDR2 FQNNGV. The V gene end was trimmed by 5 bases and the J gene end by 10 bases; junction bases not matched to a gene: 16. The CDR3 DNA sequence: TGTGCCAGCAGCAGCGCCCTGACAGGGAATAGGAGAAAACTGTTTTTT. Translation: CASSSALTGNRRKLFF.

The chain joins TRBV6-6 to TRBJ2-3; no reliable D call. V dropped 7 bases and J dropped 8 bases, with 10 bases sitting between them. Germline V gene sequence: CDR1 MNHNY, CDR2 SVGAGI (reference sequence). CDR3 length equals 11 residues. CDR3 loop: CASTLSGTQYF. DNA of the CDR3: TGTGCCAGCACTTTGTCTGGTACGCAGTATTTT.

This chain joins TRBV18 and TRBJ2-7, with TRBD2 as a possible D gene (5 bases). Germline CDR1 and CDR2: KGHSH and LQKENI. V was pared by 3 bases and J by 0 bases, with 18 bases between. The CDR3 spans 17 residues. The CDR3: CASSPWRVGGGSYEQYF. Here the CDR3 DNA reads TGTGCCAGCTCACCCTGGCGGGTCGGCGGCGGCTCCTACGAGCAGTACTTC.